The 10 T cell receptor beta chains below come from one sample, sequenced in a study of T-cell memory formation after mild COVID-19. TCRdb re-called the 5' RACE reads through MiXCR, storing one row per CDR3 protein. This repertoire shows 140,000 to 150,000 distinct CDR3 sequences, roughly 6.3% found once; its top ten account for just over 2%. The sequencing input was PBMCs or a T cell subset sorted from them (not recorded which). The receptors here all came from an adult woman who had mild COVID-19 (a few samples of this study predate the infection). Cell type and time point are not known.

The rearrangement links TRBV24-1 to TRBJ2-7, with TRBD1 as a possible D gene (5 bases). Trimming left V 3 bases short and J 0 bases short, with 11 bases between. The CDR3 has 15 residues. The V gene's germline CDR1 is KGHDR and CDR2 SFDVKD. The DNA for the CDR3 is TGTGCCACCAGTGATCCACGGACACGCTCCTACGAGCAGTACTTC. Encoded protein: CATSDPRTRSYEQYF.

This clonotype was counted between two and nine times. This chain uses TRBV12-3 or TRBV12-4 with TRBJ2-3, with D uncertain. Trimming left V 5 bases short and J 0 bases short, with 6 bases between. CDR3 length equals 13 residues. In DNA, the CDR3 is TGTGCCAGCAGTACCTACAGCACAGATACGCAGTATTTT. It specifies CASSTYSTDTQYF.

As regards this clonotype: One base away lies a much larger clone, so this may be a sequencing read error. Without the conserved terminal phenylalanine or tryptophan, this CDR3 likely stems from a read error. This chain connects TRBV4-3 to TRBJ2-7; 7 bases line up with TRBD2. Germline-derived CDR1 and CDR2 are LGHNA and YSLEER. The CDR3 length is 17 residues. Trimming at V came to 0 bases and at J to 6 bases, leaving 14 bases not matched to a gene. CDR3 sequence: CASSQDPTGGSLSEQYI. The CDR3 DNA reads TGCGCCAGCAGCCAAGATCCGACGGGAGGTTCCCTCTCCGAGCAGTACATC.

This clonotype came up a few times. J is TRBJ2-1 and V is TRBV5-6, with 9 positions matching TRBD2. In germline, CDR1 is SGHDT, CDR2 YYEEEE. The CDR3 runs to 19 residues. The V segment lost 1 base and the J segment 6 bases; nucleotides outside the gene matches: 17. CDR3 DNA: TGTGCCAGCAGCTTGTCTGGCCTAGCGGGACGACGGCGTTTCAATGAGCAGTTCTTC. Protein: CASSLSGLAGRRRFNEQFF.

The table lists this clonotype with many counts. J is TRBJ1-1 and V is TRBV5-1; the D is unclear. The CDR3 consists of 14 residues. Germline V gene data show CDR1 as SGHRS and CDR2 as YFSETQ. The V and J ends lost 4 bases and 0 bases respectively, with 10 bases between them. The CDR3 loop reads CASSGGSMNTEAFF. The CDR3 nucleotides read TGCGCCAGCAGCGGCGGGTCCATGAACACTGAAGCTTTCTTT. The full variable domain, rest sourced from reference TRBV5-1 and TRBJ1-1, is KAGVTQTPRYLIKTRGQQVTLSCSPISGHRSVSWYQQTPGQGLQFLFEYFSETQRNKGNFPGRFSGRQFSNSRSEMNVSTLELGDSALYLCASSGGSMNTEAFFGQGTRLTVV.

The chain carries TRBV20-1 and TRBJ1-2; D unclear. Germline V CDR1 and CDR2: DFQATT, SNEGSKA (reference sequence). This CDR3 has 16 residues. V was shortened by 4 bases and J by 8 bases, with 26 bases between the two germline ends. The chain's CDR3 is CSAINSASRLSWGYTF. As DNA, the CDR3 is TGCAGTGCTATAAACAGTGCTAGCCGGCTTTCGTGGGGCTACACCTTC.

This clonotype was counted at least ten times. The CDR3 sequence is CASSLEARGRGTDTQYF. Written as DNA, the CDR3 is TGTGCCAGCAGCTTAGAAGCTCGCGGGAGGGGCACAGATACGCAGTATTTT. The chain couples TRBV7-2 to TRBJ2-3, with 9 bases fitting TRBD2. Germline V gives CDR1 SGHTA, CDR2 FQGNSA. V dropped 1 base and J dropped 1; count of bases not matched to a gene: 6. The CDR3 length is 17 residues.

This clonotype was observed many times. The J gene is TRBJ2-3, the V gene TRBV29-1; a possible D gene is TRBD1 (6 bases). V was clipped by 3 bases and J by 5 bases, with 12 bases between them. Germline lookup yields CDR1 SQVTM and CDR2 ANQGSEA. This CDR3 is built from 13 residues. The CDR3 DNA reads TGCAGCGTTGACCCGGGACAAGGAGATACGCAGTATTTT. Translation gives CSVDPGQGDTQYF.

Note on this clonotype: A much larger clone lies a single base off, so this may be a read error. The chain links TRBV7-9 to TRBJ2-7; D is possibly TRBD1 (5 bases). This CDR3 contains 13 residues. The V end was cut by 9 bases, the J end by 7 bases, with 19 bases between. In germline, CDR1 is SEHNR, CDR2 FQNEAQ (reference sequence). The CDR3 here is CARRGDSPREQYF. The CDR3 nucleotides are TGTGCCAGAAGGGGTGACAGTCCGCGGGAGCAGTACTTC.

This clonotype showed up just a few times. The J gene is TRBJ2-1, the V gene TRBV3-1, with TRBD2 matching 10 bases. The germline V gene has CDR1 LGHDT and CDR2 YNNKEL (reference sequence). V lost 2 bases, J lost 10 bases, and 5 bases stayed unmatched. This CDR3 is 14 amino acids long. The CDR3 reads CASSQISGGTEQFF. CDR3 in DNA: TGTGCCAGCAGCCAAATTAGCGGGGGGACAGAGCAGTTCTTC.